This TCR beta chain was obtained from a study of blood T cell repertoires in COVID-19. Study information: PBMCs, B-cell-depleted T cells, or T cells were the source of the cDNA or gDNA that made up the material.

Per the original data handling: Counts of nucleated cells, estimated from reference gene primer amplification, were obtained. The method was immunoSEQ multiplex PCR; TCRdb's version includes in-frame clones alone and lacks a portion of them. V, J and clone size are taken as reported in that table, and D and trimming were inferred from the DNA itself. The profile covers some 45,000 clones, with over 75% appearing a single time and roughly an eighth taken by the ten largest. This CDR3 contains 14 residues. Germline CDR1 reads MNHNS; CDR2 reads SASEGT. The V gene lost 1 base and the J gene lost 4 bases, with 8 bases spanning the gap.

This receptor was taken from a human donor in a cohort sampled during active COVID-19. The chain combines TRBV6-1 with TRBJ1-5; a weak D match, TRBD1 (5 bases). The specimen sequenced was peripheral blood. CDR3 loop: CASSEGGGNQPQHF. As DNA, the CDR3 is TGTGCCAGCAGTGAAGGCGGGGGAAATCAGCCCCAGCATTTT.